The 16 T cell receptor beta chains below were found in one sample sequenced in a study of T cells in Graves' hyperthyroidism and ophthalmopathy. The investigators amplified TCR beta CDR3 regions from RNA transcripts. First-round RT-PCR of the TCR CDR3 relied on the HTBI primer set. TCRdb independently ran MiXCR on the multiplex PCR reads; one entry per CDR3 protein. Among about 510,000 distinct CDR3 sequences listed, roughly 15% were seen once. The source material was blood. These receptors all come from a woman between 35 and 50 years old with Graves' hyperthyroidism.

This clonotype was counted ten times or more. The J gene is TRBJ2-3, the V gene TRBV20-1; TRBD2 aligns across 11 bases. Trimming cost V 1 base and J 2 bases; bases outside gene matches: 8. This CDR3 comprises 17 residues. From germline, CDR1 is DFQATT and CDR2 SNEGSKA (reference sequence). Here the CDR3 DNA reads TGCAGTGCTAGAGCCGGCACTAGCGGGAGACACACAGATACGCAGTATTTT. Translating it yields CSARAGTSGRHTDTQYF.

This clonotype has only a few counts. CDR3 sequence: CASSLGTWDARNTEAFF. The CDR3 DNA reads TGTGCCAGCAGCTTAGGGACCTGGGATGCGAGGAACACTGAAGCTTTCTTT. This chain uses TRBV7-3 with TRBJ1-1; maybe TRBD1 (5 bases). The CDR3 contains 17 residues. Trimming took 2 bases from V and 1 from J, leaving 17 bases between them. Germline assignment: CDR1 SGHTA and CDR2 FQGTGA.

The table lists this clonotype with many counts. The chain carries TRBV11-1 and TRBJ2-4; the match to TRBD1 covers 10 bases. Per the germline V gene, CDR1 is SGHAT and CDR2 is FQDESV (reference sequence). This CDR3 has 15 amino acids. Germline trimming cut 3 bases from V and 2 bases from J; bases unmatched to any gene: 1. CDR3 protein: CASSLDRGTKNIQYF. The DNA of the CDR3 is TGTGCCAGCAGCTTGGACAGGGGGACCAAAAACATTCAGTACTTC.

This clonotype showed up many times. The J gene is TRBJ1-4, the V gene TRBV28; 8 nucleotides line up with TRBD1. Looked up from germline, CDR1 is MDHEN and CDR2 is SYDVKM. This CDR3 has 15 amino acids. V shed 4 bases, J shed 5 bases, and the junction held 6 bases outside the gene matches. CDR3 nucleotides: TGTGCCAGCAGTTCCCCCTGGACAGGGAATGAAAAACTGTTTTTT. Its translation is CASSSPWTGNEKLFF. The complete variable domain, with remaining parts taken from reference TRBV28 and TRBJ1-4, reads DVKVTQSSRYLVKRTGEKVFLECVQDMDHENMFWYRQDPGLGLRLIYFSYDVKMKEKGDIPEGYSVSREKKERFSLILESASTNQTSMYLCASSSPWTGNEKLFFGSGTQLSVL.

There are many counts of this clonotype. The rearrangement uses TRBV2 and TRBJ2-1; 8 nucleotides align to TRBD2. Germline assignment: CDR1 SNHLY and CDR2 FYNNEI. CDR3 length: 15 amino acids. The trim removed 3 bases at V and 3 bases at J, leaving 4 bases unmatched. The CDR3 is CASSEGLAGYNEQFF. The CDR3 region has the DNA TGTGCCAGCAGTGAGGGCCTAGCGGGCTACAATGAGCAGTTCTTC.

This chain links TRBV10-3 with TRBJ2-1; TRBD1 aligns across 9 bases. This CDR3 is 15 amino acids long. Looked up from germline, CDR1 is ENHRY and CDR2 is SYGVKD. V trimming: 2 bases; J trimming: 3 bases; junction bases outside the gene matches: 2. This CDR3 is CAISEGQGFYNEQFF. The CDR3 coding sequence is TGTGCCATCAGTGAGGGACAGGGGTTCTACAATGAGCAGTTCTTC.

This clonotype has at least ten counts. This chain joins TRBV20-1 and TRBJ2-2; D uncertain. The CDR3 runs 15 residues. Germline CDR1 is DFQATT and CDR2 is SNEGSKA (reference sequence). V shed 3 bases and J shed 9 bases, with 20 bases lying between them. The CDR3 DNA reads TGCAGTGCTAGCCAAGGCCCCCCTTTCTCCCGGGAGCTGTTTTTT. It translates to CSASQGPPFSRELFF.

This chain connects TRBV11-2 to TRBJ2-2; no clear D. Germline loops: CDR1 SGHAT, CDR2 FQNNGV. Trimming left V 5 bases short and J 1 base short, with 8 bases between. CDR3 length: 14 residues. As DNA, the CDR3 is TGTGCCAGCAGCCGAAGACAGAACACCGGGGAGCTGTTTTTT. Protein sequence: CASSRRQNTGELFF.

This sequence joins TRBV25-1 and TRBJ2-3; the D gene is possibly TRBD2 (5 bases). The length of the CDR3 is 15 residues. V lost 4 bases, J lost 2 bases, and 13 bases lay in between. CDR1 and CDR2 from the germline V gene are MGHDK and SYGVNS. CDR3 in DNA: TGTGCCAGCAGTGCGTTGGGAGCCAACACAGATACGCAGTATTTT. Translation: CASSALGANTDTQYF.

J is TRBJ2-1 and V is TRBV5-1, with 9 bases aligning to TRBD2. CDR1 is SGHRS, CDR2 YFSETQ, per germline. This CDR3 spans 15 amino acids. V was clipped by 0 bases and J by 6 bases; unmatched bases: 4. For the CDR3, the DNA is TGCGCCAGCAGCTTGGTAGCGGGAGAGGGCAATGAGCAGTTCTTC. Encoded protein: CASSLVAGEGNEQFF.

The V and J genes are TRBV4-1 and TRBJ1-1; weak D call: TRBD1 (5 bases). The germline CDR1 and CDR2 sequences are MGHRA and YSYEKL. Trimming left V 1 base short and J 7 bases short, with 10 bases between. This CDR3 has 13 amino acids. The CDR3 DNA sequence: TGCGCCAGCAGCCAAGGGGGACGCGTTGAAGCTTTCTTT. Protein product: CASSQGGRVEAFF.

The chain uses TRBV29-1 and TRBJ1-1, with D maybe TRBD1 (5 bases). V was clipped by 7 bases and J by 4 bases, with 13 bases between them. This CDR3 has 12 residues. The germline gives CDR1 SQVTM, CDR2 ANQGSEA. This CDR3 reads CSAGDGGTEAFF. CDR3 nucleotide sequence: TGCAGCGCCGGGGACGGGGGCACTGAAGCTTTCTTT.

The V and J genes are TRBV28 and TRBJ2-2, with D perhaps assigned TRBD1 or TRBD2 (5 bases each). The CDR3 length is 11 residues. The V gene's germline CDR1 is MDHEN and CDR2 SYDVKM. Trimming shortened V by 10 bases and J by 9 bases, and 12 bases separated the two germline ends. CDR3 amino acids: CATRGVRELFF. As DNA, the CDR3 is TGTGCCACGAGAGGGGTTCGGGAGCTGTTTTTT.

This clonotype was observed at least ten times. The chain links TRBV2 to TRBJ2-7, with D hard to call. CDR1 and CDR2 from the germline V gene are SNHLY and FYNNEI. The CDR3 is 14 amino acids. The V gene lost 4 bases and the J gene lost 2 bases, with 12 bases spanning the gap. The CDR3 protein is CASSGSGSTYEQYF. The DNA of the CDR3 is TGTGCCAGCAGTGGGTCAGGTAGCACCTACGAGCAGTACTTC.

Details on this clonotype: The CDR3 does not end in the conserved phenylalanine or tryptophan, so this is likely a read error. This chain uses TRBV7-2 with TRBJ2-1; D is ambiguous. The V end was cut by 4 bases, the J end by 0 bases, with 7 bases between. The germline V gene has CDR1 SGHTA and CDR2 FQGNSA. This CDR3 has 14 amino acids. CDR3 region: CASSSLGSYNEQFI. The DNA of the CDR3 is TGTGCCAGCAGCTCCCTGGGCTCCTACAATGAGCAGTTCATC.

This clonotype was found many times. At one of its ends the junction is not consistent with the germline gene, which may arise from a read error. The chain links TRBV2 to TRBJ2-7; the D gene is possibly TRBD2 (5 bases). The CDR3 runs 15 residues. Germline V gene lookup returns CDR1 SNHLY and CDR2 FYNNEI. CDR3 coding DNA: TGTGCCAGCAGCGAAGACGTGACGAGGGTTGGCGAGCAGTACTTC. This gives the protein CASSEDVTRVGEQYF.